The rows below give T cell receptor beta chains drawn from one sample of a study of blood T cell repertoires in COVID-19. The data were produced by immunoSEQ multiplex PCR, yet TCRdb's version contains in-frame clones alone and is incomplete. The table lists approximately 75,000 clones, around 83% of them singletons. The sample consisted of peripheral blood. The receptors shown here come from a woman aged 50 to 60 with acute or convalescent COVID-19. The CDR3 runs from the conserved cysteine through the conserved F or W. The D gene is left open where the match is weak. For some rows the clone size is stated as once, few or many, or as a class when expanded; others skip it.

clone size,V gene,D gene,J gene,CDR3 DNA,CDR3 protein
-,TRBV29-1,-,TRBJ1-2,TGCAGCGTTGAATGGTACAGGGCCTATGGCTACACCTTC,CSVEWYRAYGYTF
-,TRBV6-2/TRBV6-3,TRBD1,TRBJ1-2,TGTGCCAGCAGTTACCCCCGGGACAGGGGGCCAGATGGCTACACCTTC,CASSYPRDRGPDGYTF
-,TRBV29-1,TRBD2,TRBJ2-7,TGCAGCGTTCGGGGACTAGCGGCCGAGCAGTACTTC,CSVRGLAAEQYF
once,TRBV29-1,TRBD2,TRBJ2-7,TGCAGCGTTGCCCTAGCGGGAGATGTCCGCACCGGCGAGCAGTACTTC,CSVALAGDVRTGEQYF
-,TRBV7-8,TRBD2,TRBJ2-1,TGTGCCAGCAGCTTGGGACTAGTGGGGCATGAGCAGTTCTTC,CASSLGLVGHEQFF
once,TRBV6-5,-,TRBJ1-2,TGTGCCAGCAGTAACCCGAGATTTGCGAACTATGGCTGCACCTTC,CASSNPRFANYGCTF
-,TRBV5-6,-,TRBJ1-4,TGTGCCAGCAGCCAAACAACTAATGAAAAACTGTTTTTT,CASSQTTNEKLFF
-,TRBV6-2/TRBV6-3,TRBD1,TRBJ2-7,TGTGCCAGCAGTTACTCGGGGACAGCCTCCTACGAGCAGTACTTC,CASSYSGTASYEQYF
-,TRBV7-3,TRBD2,TRBJ2-1,TGTGCCAGCAGCCGAGAACTAGCGGGGGGGTCTGAGCAGTTCTTC,CASSRELAGGSEQFF
-,TRBV6-6,-,TRBJ2-3,TGTGCCAGTCAGAGGAGCACAGATACGCAGTATTTT,CASQRSTDTQYF
-,TRBV28,TRBD1,TRBJ2-3,TGTGCCAGCAGTGGGACAGCGTTTTCAGATACGCAGTATTTT,CASSGTAFSDTQYF
-,TRBV6-5,TRBD2,TRBJ2-5,TGTGCCAGCAGTTCCCGGACTAGCGGGAGTGGGGAGACCCAGTACTTC,CASSSRTSGSGETQYF
-,TRBV5-1,-,TRBJ2-1,TGCGCCAGCAGCTTGGGGCAGGGGACCTCCTACAATGAGCAGTTCTTC,CASSLGQGTSYNEQFF
-,TRBV19,-,TRBJ2-7,TGTGCCAGTAGTAGAGTATCGACAATGCCGAGCTCCTACGAGCAGTACTTC,CASSRVSTMPSSYEQYF
-,TRBV7-6,-,TRBJ1-5,TGTGCCAGCAGCACAGATAGCAATCAGCCCCAGCATTTT,CASSTDSNQPQHF
once,TRBV2,-,TRBJ1-3,TGTGCCAGCAGTGTCTGGGGAGGAGTAAACACCATATATTTT,CASSVWGGVNTIYF
-,TRBV5-1,TRBD1,TRBJ2-3,TGCGCCAGCAGCTCGGACAGGCCTCTCGCAGATACGCAGTATTTT,CASSSDRPLADTQYF
-,TRBV7-9,-,TRBJ1-3,TGTGCCAGCAGCGCCCCGCCGGCCATATATTTT,CASSAPPAIYF
-,TRBV6-1,-,TRBJ1-1,TGTGCCAGCAGTTATGAGGGGAACACTGAAGCTTTCTTT,CASSYEGNTEAFF
-,TRBV18,-,TRBJ1-1,TGTGCCAGCTCCCCCGGGTCGGGGGACACTGAAGCTTTCTTT,CASSPGSGDTEAFF
-,TRBV5-4,TRBD2,TRBJ2-5,TGTGCCGGCTCGCGGGGGCAAGAGACCCAGTACTTC,CAGSRGQETQYF
-,TRBV29-1,-,TRBJ1-3,TGCAGTGTCGACAGTTGGGACACCATATATTTT,CSVDSWDTIYF
-,TRBV24-1,TRBD1,TRBJ1-2,TGTGCCACCAGTGATGCCGGACAGGGCGGAGGCTACACCTTC,CATSDAGQGGGYTF
-,TRBV6-5,-,TRBJ1-5,TGTGCCAGCAGCACACACCCTTATAGCAATCAGCCCCAGCATTTT,CASSTHPYSNQPQHF
-,TRBV27,-,TRBJ2-5,TGTGCCAGCAAGTCATGGGCCGGGGAAGTCCAGTACTTC,CASKSWAGEVQYF
-,TRBV11-3,TRBD2,TRBJ2-2,TGTGCCAGCAGCCCCTGGGGTAGCGGGGTAAACACCGGGGAGCTGTTTTTT,CASSPWGSGVNTGELFF
-,TRBV29-1,-,TRBJ1-6,TGCAGCGTTGTAGACGGGGTATTGGGTAATTCACCCCTCCACTTT,CSVVDGVLGNSPLHF
-,TRBV9,TRBD1,TRBJ1-4,TGTGCCAGCAGCGTACTAGACAGGGCTGAAAAACTGTTTTTT,CASSVLDRAEKLFF
-,TRBV30,TRBD2,TRBJ2-3,TGTGCCATCGCTAGCGGGATTTCTAGCACAGATACGCAGTATTTT,CAIASGISSTDTQYF
few,TRBV7-8,-,TRBJ1-2,TGTGCCAGCAGCCCTCTCCGTGGCTACACCTTC,CASSPLRGYTF
-,TRBV5-1,-,TRBJ2-5,TGCGCCAGCAGCTTGAGGGGGACGTACCAAGAGACCCAGTACTTC,CASSLRGTYQETQYF
once,TRBV5-1,-,TRBJ2-2,TGCGCCAGCAGCCCGCGGACTATCACCGGGGAGCTGTTTTTT,CASSPRTITGELFF
-,TRBV7-6,TRBD1,TRBJ2-1,TGTGCCAGCAGCTTAATACGACAGGGGGCGGGTGAGCAGTTCTTC,CASSLIRQGAGEQFF
-,TRBV7-2,-,TRBJ2-2,TGTGCCAGCAGCCAAACGGGGAACACCGGGGAGCTGTTTTTT,CASSQTGNTGELFF
-,TRBV2,-,TRBJ1-6,TGTGCCAGCAACAGGGAATTTAATTCACCCCTCCACTTT,CASNREFNSPLHF
-,TRBV29-1,-,TRBJ1-2,TGCAGCGGTGAATCAGGGATGGGCTACACCTTC,CSGESGMGYTF
few,TRBV7-2,TRBD1,TRBJ2-7,TGTGCCAGCAGCAACGACAGGGGGGGACAGGACGAGCAGTACTTC,CASSNDRGGQDEQYF
few,TRBV7-6,-,TRBJ2-2,TGTGCCAGCAGCTTATTACACCCCCGGAACACCGGGGAGCTGTTTTTT,CASSLLHPRNTGELFF
-,TRBV7-2,-,TRBJ1-1,TGTGCCAGCAGCTTAGATGGGACACCGGTCACTGAAGCTTTCTTT,CASSLDGTPVTEAFF
once,TRBV6-2/TRBV6-3,TRBD2,TRBJ2-1,TGTGCCAGCAGTTACTCGCTTAGCGGGGGGAACAATGAGCAGTTCTTC,CASSYSLSGGNNEQFF
-,TRBV10-1,-,TRBJ2-3,TGCGCCAGCATTTCCCGGAGACTACTCCGCACAGATACGCAGTATTTT,CASISRRLLRTDTQYF
-,TRBV28,-,TRBJ2-7,TGTGCCAGCAGTTTAGATTTGGGCACCCGGTACTTC,CASSLDLGTRYF
few,TRBV7-2,TRBD1,TRBJ2-7,TGTGCCAGCAGCCCTCAGGGGGCCCTTACCTACGAGCAGTACTTC,CASSPQGALTYEQYF
-,TRBV9,TRBD1,TRBJ1-5,TGTGCCAGCCCCTTTTTCCGGACAGGGGATCCTAGCAATCAGCCCCAGCATTTT,CASPFFRTGDPSNQPQHF
-,TRBV5-6,TRBD2,TRBJ2-5,TGTGCCAGCAGCTCGGGACTAGCGGACAAAGAGACCCAGTACTTC,CASSSGLADKETQYF
few,TRBV6-2/TRBV6-3,TRBD1,TRBJ1-1,TGTGCCAGCAGCCCTCCGGGACAGGGGGCTCTGAACACTGAAGCTTTCTTT,CASSPPGQGALNTEAFF
-,TRBV6-2/TRBV6-3,TRBD2,TRBJ2-5,TGTGCCAGCAGTTTACGAGCGGGAGGAGCTGAGACCCAGTACTTC,CASSLRAGGAETQYF
-,TRBV29-1,TRBD2,TRBJ2-1,TGCAGCGTTAGACTAGCAGTGGGTGAGCAGTTCTTC,CSVRLAVGEQFF